Below are 20 T cell receptor beta chains sequenced from a single sample in a study of shared clonotypes between healthy human individuals. Method: immunoSEQ multiplex PCR; TCRdb's copy keeps in-frame clones and lacks some. The table has about 2.2 million clones, around 93% seen once. Naive-designated CD8 cells lacked CD45RO, were positively enriched for CCR7, and omitted terminally differentiated effector memory CD45RA+ cells. The source material was naive CD8+ T cells from PBMCs. These receptors were taken from a man between 18 and 35 years old in good health. Some clones in this sample may be carry-over from other donors' samples.

The J gene is TRBJ2-7, the V gene TRBV23-1, with 7 positions matching TRBD2. TRBV23-1 is classed as an ORF, of uncertain function. The ends lost 4 bases at V and 5 bases at J; junction bases unmatched: 11. This CDR3 contains 15 residues. In nucleotides, the CDR3 is TGCGCCAGCAGTCGACCGGGACTACTGTCAAACGAGCAGTACTTC. It yields the protein CASSRPGLLSNEQYF.

Written as DNA, the CDR3 is TGTGCCAGTAGTATAGCCGCGGTGGTCGATGAGCAGTTCTTC. Translating gives CASSIAAVVDEQFF. V and J are TRBV19 and TRBJ2-1; D is uncertain. Germline V gene lookup returns CDR1 LNHDA and CDR2 SQIVND (reference sequence). V shed 1 base and J shed 8 bases, with 12 bases lying between them. The CDR3 covers 14 residues.

This sequence joins TRBV13 and TRBJ2-2; no clear D. The CDR3 totals 15 residues. Deletions cut 0 bases from V and 1 base from J, with 6 bases between. CDR1 and CDR2 (germline): PRHDT, FYEKMQ (reference sequence). CDR3 protein: CASSLGAGNTGELFF. Written as DNA, the CDR3 is TGTGCCAGCAGCTTAGGGGCAGGGAACACCGGGGAGCTGTTTTTT.

This sequence joins TRBV7-3 and TRBJ2-5; the match to TRBD2 covers 11 bases. The J segment lost 2 bases and the V segment lost 6 bases, leaving 5 bases of the junction unmatched. Germline V lookup: CDR1 SGHTA, CDR2 FQGTGA. The CDR3 length is 15 residues. The CDR3 region has the DNA TGTGCCAGCAGTCCTGGACTAGCGGGTCAAGAGACCCAGTACTTC. Protein: CASSPGLAGQETQYF. The complete variable domain, with remaining parts taken from reference TRBV7-3 and TRBJ2-5, reads GAGVSQTPSNKVTEKGKYVELRCDPISGHTALYWYRQSLGQGPEFLIYFQGTGAADDSGLPNDRFFAVRPEGSVSTLKIQRTERGDSAVYLCASSPGLAGQETQYFGPGTRLLVL.

The V call is TRBV7-2, the J call TRBJ1-1, with no clear D. The CDR3 is made up of 16 amino acids. The V and J ends lost 1 base and 4 bases respectively, with 16 bases between them. The germline V gene has CDR1 SGHTA and CDR2 FQGNSA. The CDR3 bases are TGTGCCAGCAGCTTAGGAGCGACGGATGCGGGCACTGAAGCTTTCTTT. Amino acid sequence: CASSLGATDAGTEAFF.

The chain has TRBV28 and TRBJ2-7; D uncertain. Trimming took 3 bases from V and 1 from J, leaving 10 bases between them. The germline V gene encodes CDR1 MDHEN and CDR2 SYDVKM. This CDR3 has 14 residues. In DNA form, the CDR3 reads TGTGCCAGCAGTTTGATGGTCAGTTCCTACGAGCAGTACTTC. Its protein is CASSLMVSSYEQYF.

The chain is built from TRBV18 and TRBJ1-3; maybe TRBD1 (5 bases). Trimming left V 5 bases short and J 0 bases short, with 11 bases between. Germline V CDR1 and CDR2: KGHSH, LQKENI. The CDR3 extends over 15 amino acids. As DNA, the CDR3 is TGTGCCAGCTCAGAGGGACGCTCCTCTGGAAACACCATATATTTT. Protein product: CASSEGRSSGNTIYF.

The chain carries TRBV14 and TRBJ2-2; TRBD1 matches 7 bases. J lost 5 bases, V lost 4 bases, and 4 bases had no gene match. The CDR3 loop spans 14 amino acids. From germline, CDR1 is SGHDN and CDR2 FVKESK. DNA of the CDR3: TGTGCCAGCAGCCCCGTACAGGGGACCGGGGAGCTGTTTTTT. Its protein product is CASSPVQGTGELFF.

CDR3 sequence: CAIGTGGTEAFF. The CDR3 nucleotides read TGTGCCATCGGAACAGGGGGCACTGAAGCTTTCTTT. This chain links TRBV10-3 with TRBJ1-1; TRBD1 matches at 8 bases. V was clipped by 8 bases and J by 4 bases; unmatched bases: 3. Germline V gene lookup returns CDR1 ENHRY and CDR2 SYGVKD. The CDR3 has 12 residues.

The chain employs TRBV4-3 and TRBJ1-1; D remains unclear. V lost 0 bases, J lost 0 bases, and 8 bases lay in between. The length of the CDR3 is 15 residues. Germline V gene sequence: CDR1 LGHNA, CDR2 YSLEER. CDR3 in amino acids: CASSQDYGLNTEAFF. The CDR3 region has the DNA TGCGCCAGCAGCCAAGATTACGGGCTGAACACTGAAGCTTTCTTT.

V usage is TRBV9 and J usage is TRBJ2-7, with D unclear. Trimming pared 0 bases from V and 2 bases from J, leaving 15 bases between. The germline V gene has CDR1 SGDLS and CDR2 YYNGEE. The CDR3 has 16 amino acids. Here the CDR3 reads CASSVGAKQGTYEQYF. CDR3 DNA: TGTGCCAGCAGCGTAGGTGCCAAACAAGGAACCTACGAGCAGTACTTC.

CDR3 protein: CAWTPPEGVTDTQYF. CDR3 DNA sequence: TGTGCCTGGACCCCCCCGGAGGGTGTAACAGATACGCAGTATTTT. The chain uses TRBV30 and TRBJ2-3; possible D gene TRBD2, 6 bases. Trimming removed 4 bases from V and 3 bases from J, with 17 bases in between. Germline values: CDR1 GTSNPN, CDR2 SVGIG (reference sequence). CDR3 length equals 15 residues. Complete variable domain (other parts from reference TRBV30 and TRBJ2-3): SQTIHQWPATLVQPVGSPLSLECTVEGTSNPNLYWYRQAAGRGLQLLFYSVGIGQISSEVPQNLSASRPQDRQFILSSKKLLLSDSGFYLCAWTPPEGVTDTQYFGPGTRLTVL.

V usage is TRBV7-9 and J usage is TRBJ2-3; 7 positions agree with TRBD2. This CDR3 region has 15 residues. V shed 7 bases and J 1 base; nucleotides not matched to a gene: 8. Germline V gives CDR1 SEHNR, CDR2 FQNEAQ (reference sequence). CDR3 in DNA: TGTGCCAGCACTGAGGGGCTAGCGGGCACAGATACGCAGTATTTT. Its translation is CASTEGLAGTDTQYF. Full variable domain (outside the CDR3, taken from reference TRBV7-9 and TRBJ2-3): DTGVSQNPRHKITKRGQNVTFRCDPISEHNRLYWYRQTLGQGPEFLTYFQNEAQLEKSRLLSDRFSAERPKGSFSTLEIQRTEQGDSAMYLCASTEGLAGTDTQYFGPGTRLTVL.

In regard to this clone: The identical CDR3 is also encoded by other nucleotide sequences in the sample. This rearrangement joins TRBV28 to TRBJ2-5; D not resolved. This CDR3 region has 13 residues. Germline V gene lookup returns CDR1 MDHEN and CDR2 SYDVKM. Trimming removed 4 bases from V and 0 bases from J, with 6 bases in between. The CDR3 region has the DNA TGTGCCAGCAGTTGGACCTACCAAGAGACCCAGTACTTC. It specifies CASSWTYQETQYF.

Written as DNA, the CDR3 is TGTGCCATCTATCAGGTGGGGTATGGCTACACCTTC. As protein: CAIYQVGYGYTF. This rearrangement joins TRBV10-3 to TRBJ1-2, with D hard to call. The CDR3 consists of 12 residues. Germline V gene lookup returns CDR1 ENHRY and CDR2 SYGVKD. V dropped 8 bases and J dropped 5 bases, with 12 bases sitting between them.

The chain combines TRBV28 with TRBJ2-5; the D is unclear. Trimming cost V 6 bases and J 1 base, with 12 bases left between them. Germline V gene data show CDR1 as MDHEN and CDR2 as SYDVKM. The CDR3 runs to 14 residues. The CDR3 bases are TGTGCCAGCAGCCCACGAGGCCCCCAAGAGACCCAGTACTTC. Its translation: CASSPRGPQETQYF. The variable domain in full, completed from reference TRBV28 and TRBJ2-5, reads DVKVTQSSRYLVKRTGEKVFLECVQDMDHENMFWYRQDPGLGLRLIYFSYDVKMKEKGDIPEGYSVSREKKERFSLILESASTNQTSMYLCASSPRGPQETQYFGPGTRLLVL.

This clone has only one observation. The chain is built from TRBV28 and TRBJ2-1; D is perhaps TRBD2 (6 bases). Germline V gene sequence: CDR1 MDHEN, CDR2 SYDVKM. V was shortened by 3 bases and J by 0 bases, with 15 bases between the two germline ends. The CDR3 extends over 17 amino acids. The CDR3 bases are TGTGCCAGCAGTTTGGTTGGGGGGTTAAGCTCCTACAATGAGCAGTTCTTC. Residues: CASSLVGGLSSYNEQFF.

The chain recombines TRBV6-6 with TRBJ2-2; D is perhaps TRBD2 (5 bases). Germline V gene lookup returns CDR1 MNHNY and CDR2 SVGAGI (reference sequence). Deletions cut 2 bases from V and 5 bases from J, with 9 bases between. The CDR3 covers 14 residues. The DNA of the CDR3 is TGTGCCAGCAGTTACGGACTTGCTACCGGGGAGCTGTTTTTT. Translating gives CASSYGLATGELFF.

The chain joins TRBV4-3 to TRBJ1-1; D is ambiguous. The CDR3 has 14 residues. Per germline, CDR1 LGHNA and CDR2 YSLEER. Trimming shortened V by 4 bases and J by 0 bases, and 9 bases separated the two germline ends. The CDR3 loop is CASSPARLNTEAFF. The CDR3 DNA is TGCGCCAGCAGCCCAGCCAGGCTGAACACTGAAGCTTTCTTT.

V is TRBV6-6 and J is TRBJ2-7, with 11 bases fitting TRBD2. The CDR3 covers 14 residues. V lost 7 bases, J lost 4 bases, and 6 bases stayed unmatched. The V gene's germline CDR1 is MNHNY and CDR2 SVGAGI (reference sequence). CDR3 loop: CASKASGRSYEQYF. In DNA form, the CDR3 reads TGTGCCAGCAAGGCTAGCGGGAGGTCGTACGAGCAGTACTTC.